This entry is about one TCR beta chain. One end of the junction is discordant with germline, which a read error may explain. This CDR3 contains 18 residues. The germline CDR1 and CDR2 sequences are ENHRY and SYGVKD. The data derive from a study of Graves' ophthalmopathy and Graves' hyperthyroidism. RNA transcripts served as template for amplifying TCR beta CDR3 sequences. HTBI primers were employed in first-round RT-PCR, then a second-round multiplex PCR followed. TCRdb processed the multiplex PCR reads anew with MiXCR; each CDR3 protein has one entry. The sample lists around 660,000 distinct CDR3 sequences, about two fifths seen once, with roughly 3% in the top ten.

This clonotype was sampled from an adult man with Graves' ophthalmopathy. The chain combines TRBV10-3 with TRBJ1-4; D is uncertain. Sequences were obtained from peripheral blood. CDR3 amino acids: CASSYGSRPLGTNEKLFF. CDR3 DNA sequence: TGTGCCAGCAGTTACGGGTCCCGTCCCCTTGGGACTAATGAAAAACTGTTTTTT.